The 20 T cell receptor beta chains below all came from one sample that was sequenced in a study of T cell responses to AZD1222 COVID-19 vaccine. Profiled with immunoSEQ multiplex PCR; TCRdb holds only in-frame clones, not every one. The repertoire consists of about 140,000 clones, with approximately 90% occurring once and the leading ten covering around 1.2%. Here the sequenced sample was peripheral blood, taken 28 days after the second AZD1222 dose. These receptors came from an adult who received the AZD1222 COVID-19 vaccine.

For this clone: Within the sample, other DNA sequences also encode this same CDR3. CDR3 in amino acids: CASSPPGGETQYF. The CDR3 bases are TGTGCCAGCTCACCACCGGGGGGAGAGACCCAGTACTTC. V and J are TRBV18 and TRBJ2-5, with D possibly being TRBD2 (6 bases). This CDR3 contains 13 residues. V was shortened by 0 bases and J by 4 bases, with 6 bases between the two germline ends. CDR1 and CDR2 (germline): KGHSH, LQKENI.

As to this clone: One base away lies a much larger clone, so this may be a sequencing read error. V and J are TRBV9 and TRBJ1-2, with D unclear. The CDR3 contains 13 residues. Looked up from germline, CDR1 is SGDLS and CDR2 is YYNGEE. Trimming took 0 bases from V and 4 from J, leaving 7 bases between them. The CDR3 sequence: CASSVGASYGYTF. The CDR3 DNA reads TGTGCCAGCAGCGTAGGGGCCTCCTATGGCTACACCTTC.

CDR3 sequence (DNA): TGTGCCAGCAGCTTGATGAACACTGAAGCTTTCTTT. As protein: CASSLMNTEAFF. This chain joins TRBV11-2 and TRBJ1-1; D is unclear. The CDR3 covers 12 residues. V was cut by 3 bases and J by 0 bases, with 2 bases left in between. The V gene's germline CDR1 is SGHAT and CDR2 FQNNGV.

V gene TRBV7-6 combines with J gene TRBJ2-3; 11 nucleotides agree with TRBD2. Looked up from germline, CDR1 is SGHVS and CDR2 is FNYEAQ. CDR3 size: 18 residues. J lost 4 bases, V lost 1 base, and 10 bases had no gene match. The CDR3 reads CASSLGVAGGPGADTQYF. CDR3 nucleotides: TGTGCCAGCAGCTTAGGGGTAGCGGGAGGGCCTGGTGCAGATACGCAGTATTTT.

This clone was detected only once. The V call is TRBV7-9, the J call TRBJ1-2; D is possibly TRBD1 (5 bases). V was clipped by 2 bases and J by 7 bases, with 11 bases between them. Germline loops: CDR1 SEHNR, CDR2 FQNEAQ (reference sequence). The CDR3 length is 13 residues. CDR3 protein: CASSLNRGVGYTF. The DNA of the CDR3 is TGTGCCAGCAGCTTAAATCGGGGGGTTGGCTACACCTTC.

This clone was detected once. The chain recombines TRBV2 with TRBJ2-7; D uncertain. Germline CDR1 and CDR2: SNHLY and FYNNEI. This CDR3 contains 13 residues. The V end lost 6 bases, the J end lost 3 bases, and 12 bases lay between the germline ends. In nucleotides, the CDR3 is TGTGCCAGCAGAATAGGGATCAACTACGAGCAGTACTTC. It is translated as CASRIGINYEQYF.

This chain connects TRBV15 to TRBJ1-1; a possible D gene is TRBD1 (5 bases). The CDR3 contains 13 residues. Germline V gives CDR1 LNHNV, CDR2 YYDKDF (reference sequence). V was shortened by 5 bases and J by 3 bases, with 10 bases between the two germline ends. In DNA form, the CDR3 reads TGTGCCACCAGCCAGGGACGGTACACTGAAGCTTTCTTT. Amino acid sequence: CATSQGRYTEAFF.

The chain recombines TRBV7-3 with TRBJ2-1; TRBD1 matches 7 bases. Germline CDR1 reads SGHTA; CDR2 reads FQGTGA. J gave up 10 bases and V 2 bases, and 5 bases lay outside the gene matches. This CDR3 contains 13 residues. The CDR3 nucleotides read TGTGCCAGCAGCTTAGGGACGGACAGGGAGCAGTTCTTC. Its protein is CASSLGTDREQFF.

V gene TRBV28 combines with J gene TRBJ2-7, with 7 bases matching TRBD2. The V gene end was trimmed by 5 bases and the J gene end by 0 bases; junction bases not matched to a gene: 10. CDR3 size: 16 residues. Germline V gene lookup returns CDR1 MDHEN and CDR2 SYDVKM. The CDR3 nucleotides read TGTGCCAGCAGTATAATAGCGGGTTCCCACTCCTACGAGCAGTACTTC. Protein sequence: CASSIIAGSHSYEQYF.

As for this clone: Sequence at one end of the junction differs from germline and may be a read error. The V and J genes are TRBV19 and TRBJ1-5, with 9 bases fitting TRBD1. The CDR3 spans 16 residues. Germline CDR1 LNHDA, CDR2 SQIVND (reference sequence). DNA for the CDR3: TGTGCCAGCCATCCTACGGACAGGGGACACTATCAGCCTCAGCATTTT. Translation: CASHPTDRGHYQPQHF. Looking up the rest from reference TRBV19 and TRBJ1-5 gives the full variable domain: DGGITQSPKYLFRKEGQNVTLSCEQNLNHDAMYWYRQDPGQGLRLIYYSQIVNDFQKGDIAEGYSVSREKKESFPLTVTSAQKNPTAFYLCASHPTDRGHYQPQHFGDGTRLSIL.

The chain employs TRBV23-1 and TRBJ1-4; D is unresolved. TRBV23-1 is an ORF, and what it does is uncertain. V lost 8 bases, J lost 4 bases, and 11 bases lay in between. This CDR3 has 13 residues. The CDR3, as DNA: TGCGCCAGCTCCGCCCCGCGTAATGAAAAACTGTTTTTT. Its translation: CASSAPRNEKLFF.

The rearrangement links TRBV11-3 to TRBJ2-5; TRBD2 matches at 8 bases. CDR3 size: 19 residues. CDR1 is SGHNT, CDR2 YENEEA, per germline. J was trimmed by 4 bases and V by 5 bases; bases with no gene match: 21. In DNA form, the CDR3 reads TGTGCCAGCAGCACAAGACTAGCGTCCCACCCAAAGCGGCCAGAGACCCAGTACTTC. It codes for CASSTRLASHPKRPETQYF.

The chain combines TRBV7-2 with TRBJ2-2, with 7 positions matching TRBD2. The V and J ends lost 0 bases and 4 bases, in that order; junction bases with no gene match: 5. CDR1 is SGHTA and CDR2 is FQGNSA in the germline V gene. The CDR3 length is 16 residues. As DNA, the CDR3 is TGTGCCAGCAGCTTAGCGCCCAGCGGGGTCACCGGGGAGCTGTTTTTT. Its translation: CASSLAPSGVTGELFF.

The CDR3 loop is CASSATSYNEQFF. CDR3 DNA: TGTGCCAGCAGCGCTACCTCCTACAATGAGCAGTTCTTC. The chain has TRBV11-3 and TRBJ2-1; D is ambiguous. The CDR3 extends over 13 amino acids. Germline CDR1 and CDR2: SGHNT and YENEEA. Trimming took off 5 bases at V and 0 bases at J, with 5 bases between the two ends.

The V gene is TRBV15, the J gene TRBJ1-1, with 9 bases matching TRBD1. Losses at the gene ends were 0 bases for V and 4 bases for J; bases not matched to a gene: 3. Germline V gene lookup returns CDR1 LNHNV and CDR2 YYDKDF (reference sequence). The CDR3 covers 15 residues. The CDR3 loop is CATSRDRTGATEAFF. The CDR3 DNA is TGTGCCACCAGCAGAGACAGGACAGGGGCCACTGAAGCTTTCTTT.

The chain is built from TRBV27 and TRBJ1-1; the D is unclear. CDR3 length: 13 residues. Germline V lookup: CDR1 MNHEY, CDR2 SMNVEV (reference sequence). V lost 2 bases, J lost 2 bases, and 6 bases lay in between. The CDR3 reads CASSLRINTEAFF. The CDR3 bases are TGTGCCAGCAGTTTAAGGATAAACACTGAAGCTTTCTTT.

This clone appeared a single time. The V and J genes are TRBV27 and TRBJ1-5; 8 nucleotides align to TRBD1. The CDR3 has 16 residues. Looked up from germline, CDR1 is MNHEY and CDR2 is SMNVEV (reference sequence). After removal of 2 bases from V and 3 bases from J, the junction contained 6 bases not matched to a gene. Here the CDR3 DNA reads TGTGCCAGCAGTTTAGGGACAGGATCCTTCAATCAGCCCCAGCATTTT. Encoded protein: CASSLGTGSFNQPQHF.

V is TRBV19 and J is TRBJ2-3, with TRBD2 matching over 7 bases. The junction had 1 base not matched to a gene; V was cut back by 6 bases and J by 1 base. The CDR3 runs 13 residues. Germline-derived CDR1 and CDR2 are LNHDA and SQIVND (reference sequence). This CDR3 is CASRLAGTDTQYF. Written as DNA, the CDR3 is TGTGCCAGTAGGCTAGCGGGCACAGATACGCAGTATTTT.

The chain employs TRBV6-6 and TRBJ1-6, with 8 bases fitting TRBD1. Germline CDR1 reads MNHNY; CDR2 reads SVGAGI (reference sequence). The V gene end was trimmed by 2 bases and the J gene end by 8 bases; junction bases not matched to a gene: 5. The CDR3 totals 15 residues. The CDR3 spells CASSYQDRADSPLHF. CDR3 nucleotides: TGTGCCAGCAGTTACCAGGACAGGGCCGATTCACCCCTCCACTTT.

V gene TRBV6-5 combines with J gene TRBJ2-7, with TRBD1 matching over 8 bases. Germline CDR1 reads MNHEY; CDR2 reads SVGAGI. The length of the CDR3 is 14 residues. Trimming took 3 bases from V and 2 from J; bases not matched to a gene: 3. CDR3: CASSYRTGPYEQYF. In nucleotides, the CDR3 is TGTGCCAGCAGTTATCGGACAGGGCCCTACGAGCAGTACTTC.